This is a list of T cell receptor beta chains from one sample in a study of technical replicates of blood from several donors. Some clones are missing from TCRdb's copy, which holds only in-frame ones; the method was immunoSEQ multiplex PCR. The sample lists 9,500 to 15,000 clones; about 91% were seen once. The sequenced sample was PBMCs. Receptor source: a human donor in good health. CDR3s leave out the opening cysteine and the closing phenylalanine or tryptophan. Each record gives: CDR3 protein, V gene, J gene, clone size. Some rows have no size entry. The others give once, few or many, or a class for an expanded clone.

CDR3 protein: ASSLPFQVTYTEAF
V gene: TRBV5-6
J gene: TRBJ1-1
clone size: -

CDR3 protein: ASSLVGDRTGNTIY
V gene: TRBV7-2
J gene: TRBJ1-3
clone size: -

CDR3 protein: ASSLQGSSNTGELF
V gene: TRBV5-1
J gene: TRBJ2-2
clone size: -

CDR3 protein: ASSPNGLAGGEDTQY
V gene: TRBV18
J gene: TRBJ2-3
clone size: -

CDR3 protein: ASSPSEYGYT
V gene: TRBV27
J gene: TRBJ1-2
clone size: -

CDR3 protein: ASSESVAGVSETQY
V gene: TRBV2
J gene: TRBJ2-5
clone size: -

CDR3 protein: AWRGQGLGGNTIY
V gene: TRBV30
J gene: TRBJ1-3
clone size: -

CDR3 protein: ASSLTTNEKLF
V gene: TRBV4-1
J gene: TRBJ1-4
clone size: -

CDR3 protein: ASSSTGGIYEQY
V gene: TRBV5-4
J gene: TRBJ2-7
clone size: -

CDR3 protein: ASSIDWRDEKLF
V gene: TRBV19
J gene: TRBJ1-4
clone size: -

CDR3 protein: ASSVRGTGNTIY
V gene: TRBV5-6
J gene: TRBJ1-3
clone size: -

CDR3 protein: ASSLGDRDYGYT
V gene: TRBV5-4
J gene: TRBJ1-2
clone size: -

CDR3 protein: ASSLVEGINTEAF
V gene: TRBV7-8
J gene: TRBJ1-1
clone size: few

CDR3 protein: ASRTGTSAYEQY
V gene: TRBV6-6
J gene: TRBJ2-7
clone size: -

CDR3 protein: ASSYGTPQETQY
V gene: TRBV7-7
J gene: TRBJ2-5
clone size: -

CDR3 protein: AISDSAGGSRETQY
V gene: TRBV10-3
J gene: TRBJ2-5
clone size: -

CDR3 protein: ASSEPPGMNTEAF
V gene: TRBV2
J gene: TRBJ1-1
clone size: -

CDR3 protein: ASNGQGSYEQY
V gene: TRBV2
J gene: TRBJ2-7
clone size: -

CDR3 protein: ASSLGRESYEQY
V gene: TRBV5-1
J gene: TRBJ2-7
clone size: -

CDR3 protein: ASSFPGQGASGELF
V gene: TRBV5-1
J gene: TRBJ2-2
clone size: -

CDR3 protein: ASSKALDRGNTEAF
V gene: TRBV18
J gene: TRBJ1-1
clone size: -

CDR3 protein: ATYQTGIYGYT
V gene: TRBV10-3
J gene: TRBJ1-2
clone size: -